This T cell receptor (beta chain) was sequenced for a study of cytomegalovirus exposure and HLA in healthy donors (dated by TCRdb to 2015 to 2018). About the investigation overall: An earlier analysis of some 620 of the donors reported approximately 280 Gb of sequence data and about 120 million unique TCR beta sequences obtained from 150 million to 200 million T cells. An early release that covered about 640 HLA-typed donors contained around 300 gigabases of sequencing data and approximately 85 million unique TCR sequences. Donor age, sex, ethnicity and CMV serostatus were collected together with the repertoire data. An earlier analysis of around 580 of the donors used high-throughput TCR beta sequencing to judge whether each TCR beta V gene segment behaved as functional or pseudogenic. The study used immunosequencing to profile the T cell repertoires of some 600 subjects and linked those repertoires to cytomegalovirus serostatus. High-throughput TCR immunosequencing, statistical association of individual TCRs with disease status, and machine learning were combined to predict cytomegalovirus infection status. Typing coverage differed by locus: A, B, C, DRB1 and DQB1 were typed in roughly 629-630 donors, DQA1 in around 500, DPA1 in 600 to 610, and DPB1 in roughly 450. Because of strong linkage in the cohort, five DR-DQ haplotypes were treated as single units for association and clustering. In the later analysis, no new phenotypic data were used to find candidate immune exposures; instead, reliance was placed on TCR beta sequences and their occurrence across donors. HLA typing included class I and class II loci at four-digit resolution. In addition to the first cohort of 666 subjects, a separate validation cohort of around 110 different subjects was used. Of the 398 genotyped donors, 81% were placed in the genetic ancestry cluster associated with self-reported Caucasian donors. The aim of the study was to test whether cataloging public T cell receptors could identify signatures of past pathogen exposure. Every repertoire in the discovery cohort had been generated on one and the same sequencing platform. On average, 235,054 unique TCR beta nucleotide sequences were sequenced per donor among some 420 genotyped donors of the cohort, with about 19% of those sequences being non-productive. To study patterns of TCR occurrence, a later analysis re-analyzed previously published TCR beta repertoires from 550 to 800 donors and added high-resolution HLA genotyping. In a later genetic analysis, genome-wide SNP genotypes for about 55% of the 666 donors were used, and that subset was treated as a discovery cohort.

Remarks on this clone: Its antigen is still unknown. Base-call qualities are not available, and no considerably larger clone is one nucleotide away.

Relative to germline, V is 8 bases shorter and J is 1 base shorter, with 5 bases between their ends. CDR1 and CDR2 are drawn from the germline V gene: MDHEN, SYDVKM. Its CDR3 holds 12 amino acids, cysteine through phenylalanine. The sequence is cut down to CDR3 DNA, 36 bases in frame from base 1. Summary of the overall study and its limitations: The authors suggested that the approach could potentially be generalized to other disease states and immunological phenotypes. Only TCR beta chains were sequenced in this cohort, and the absence of alpha or paired-chain data limited detectable features. Strong co-occurrence of HLA alleles, especially DR and DQ, made assigning TCR associations to individual alleles difficult. In a later analysis, HLA-associated TCR beta chains were found to be more clonally expanded and to have lower generation probabilities than equally common non-associated chains. V-gene and J-gene trimming of TCR beta chains was associated with a missense DCLRE1C variant in a later genetic analysis, and the association was replicated in an independent cohort. At a false discovery rate of 0.05, a later analysis linked 16,951 TCR beta sequences to specific HLA alleles. In a later analysis, several top co-occurrence clusters were reported to appear linked to parvovirus B19, influenza, CMV and Epstein-Barr virus. Because HLA typing was missing for some donors at each locus, association tests included only the typed subset. Some IMGT-functional V segments, including TRBV6-2 and TRBV6-3, could not be distinguished by the 87-base-pair reads and were therefore excluded. In both the original and validation cohorts, the classifier was reported to diagnose cytomegalovirus status with high specificity and sensitivity. Sequencing depth was assumed to be roughly uniform across donors in the presence/absence analyses, though that assumption may not hold. A later analysis found that most CMV-associated TCR beta chains appeared HLA-restricted, with HLA associations seemingly driven largely by CMV exposure. A further reported finding was that TCR beta sequences accurately predicted the HLA-A and HLA-B alleles for most subjects in the first cohort. The study listed 164 TCR beta chains as associated with cytomegalovirus. Immune exposure information for the cohort was limited to CMV serostatus. In vitro tests confirmed that three of the cytomegalovirus-associated TCR beta chains recognize cytomegalovirus antigens. According to a later genetic analysis, donors in an Asian-associated ancestry cluster had fewer N-insertions in productive TCRs than the roughly 670-donor mean. According to a later analysis, TCR association rates differed among HLA loci, with DRB1 alleles showing the most associated TCRs and HLA-C alleles showing the fewest. About 17 rarely observed V segments, including chromosome 9 orphons, were excluded from the earlier analysis of approximately 500 of the donors because counts were too low. Linkage disequilibrium might explain the correlated functional status among segregating V segments, but an unknown experimental factor could not be excluded. In an earlier analysis of about 540 of the donors, most TCR beta V segments were observed in productive rearrangements about 87% or about 30% of the time, broadly matching IMGT annotations. Most TCR sequences were observed very rarely across donors, whereas some public TCRs were present in many individuals. A group of highly shared sequence variants was considered likely to be a technical artifact of the sequencing pipeline.

The cohort comprised 550 to 700 healthy bone marrow donors. At the time of sampling, all cohort members were nominally healthy, though unrecorded immune exposures were likely present. The donor tested CMV seronegative, placing the donor among the 350 or so seronegative members of the cohort. A peripheral blood sample was collected from each donor, and TCR beta sequencing was performed on peripheral blood mononuclear cells. The Qiagen DNeasy Blood Extraction Kit was used to extract genomic DNA from the blood cell samples. The method behind the library was the immunoSEQ multiplex PCR assay. A mixture of 60 forward primers for TCR Vbeta segments and 13 reverse primers for TCR Jbeta segments was used in the multiplex PCR. The CDR3 region of rearranged TCR beta genes was amplified from genomic DNA by a multiplex PCR assay. Amplified TCR beta libraries were sequenced as 87-base-pair reads on the Illumina HiSeq System. Per the authors' processing: A later analysis tallied 80 million to 95 million unique TCR beta chains across the approximately 670 repertoires, and about 12 million of those chains were shared by two or more donors. Raw reads were error-corrected and collapsed into unique sequences with a nearest-neighbor algorithm that merged closely related sequences to remove PCR and sequencing errors. CDR3 sequences were aligned to IMGT reference sequences to assign V, D and J gene segments. For a sequence to be retained, a match of at least six nucleotides to both a V gene segment and a J gene segment was required. Rearrangements were classified as productive when the CDR3 lacked stop codons and remained in frame with V and J, and all other rearrangements were classified as non-productive. CDR3 was defined by IMGT convention, running from the second conserved V-encoded cysteine to the conserved J-encoded phenylalanine. Sequences without an unambiguous match to a single V gene segment were excluded from the earlier analysis of 450 to 650 of the donors. An earlier analysis of a few hundred of the donors called V segments functional above 56.7% productive rearrangements and segregating when the between-donor standard deviation exceeded 5%. A statistical classification framework was built to diagnose cytomegalovirus status from the catalog of TCR beta chain sequences. A later analysis assigned V and J genes by comparing TCR nucleotide sequences with IMGT/GENE-DB human TR gene sequences. A later analysis assigned CDR3 sequences and most-parsimonious VDJ recombination scenarios with the TCRdist pipeline. A later analysis defined each TCR beta chain by its CDR3 amino acid sequence plus V-gene family, and excluded reads lacking a unique V-gene family. As a way to deal with suspected cross-contamination and a sequencing artifact, a later analysis dropped approximately 570 nucleotide sequences that were highly shared and had low generation probability. For each public chain, a later analysis derived a clonal expansion index from normalized ranks of inferred template counts within each repertoire. A later analysis computed generation probabilities with a VDJ recombination model fitted to out-of-frame rearrangements, and checked the results against IGoR. A later analysis scored TCR-TCR, TCR-HLA and TCR-CMV co-occurrence with hypergeometric tests, applying a repertoire-size bias correction to TCR pairs. To estimate false discovery rates, a later analysis permuted the HLA or CMV assignments 20 times. A later analysis grouped co-occurring TCRs with DBSCAN, adding TCRdist sequence similarity when clustering within HLA-allele-positive subsets. For co-occurrence clustering, repertoires with fewer than 30,000 or more than 120,000 public chains were excluded, along with 4 to 6 repertoires with anomalous nucleotide sharing. Here the immuneACCESS table is served through TCRdb, limited to in-frame sequences with V and J called. Missing clones are a known gap in these copies; in checked studies unresolved V genes cover under half, and the rest lacks a known reason. V and J calls and clone size are given by that table; D and trimming were obtained from the DNA. The sample yields 85,000 to 130,000 clones; 82% were counted once. The top ten clonotypes cover 1.5% to 2% of the sample.

The sequence was obtained from a man aged 50 to 59 in good health and CMV-seronegative. Sequencing was carried out using PBMCs. The chain joins TRBV28 to TRBJ2-2; tentative D gene TRBD1, with 5 bases matching. CDR3 reads: CASDRNTGELFF. In nucleotide form, the sequence is TGTGCCAGCGACAGGAACACCGGGGAGCTGTTTTTT.